A single sample is the source of the 21 T cell receptor beta chains below, sequenced in a study of blood T cell repertoires in COVID-19. The protocol was immunoSEQ multiplex PCR, while the TCRdb copy is restricted to in-frame clones and leaves out a portion. The data hold about 96,000 clones, with approximately 84% observed a single time. The specimen sequenced was peripheral blood. These receptors originate from a woman aged 55-69 years with acute or convalescent COVID-19.

The V and J genes are TRBV10-3 and TRBJ1-5, with 7 positions matching TRBD1. The CDR3 loop spans 15 amino acids. Germline loops: CDR1 ENHRY, CDR2 SYGVKD. J was trimmed by 4 bases and V by 0 bases; bases with no gene match: 3. CDR3 region: CAISESPDRNQPQHF. Written as DNA, the CDR3 is TGTGCCATCAGTGAGTCCCCGGACAGGAATCAGCCCCAGCATTTT.

The chain combines TRBV5-1 with TRBJ2-1; 9 nucleotides agree with TRBD2. The CDR3 loop spans 16 amino acids. Looked up from germline, CDR1 is SGHRS and CDR2 is YFSETQ. V was clipped by 0 bases and J by 6 bases; unmatched bases: 7. The CDR3 nucleotides read TGCGCCAGCAGCTTGGAGATAGCGGGGGATTTCAATGAGCAGTTCTTC. Translating it yields CASSLEIAGDFNEQFF.

As regards this clone: This CDR3 is also generated by other DNA sequences in the sample. The rearrangement joins TRBV3-1 (or the pseudogene TRBV3-2) to TRBJ1-5, with TRBD1 identical over 7 bases. V was clipped by 4 bases and J by 2 bases; unmatched bases: 2. The CDR3 is 14 residues long. CDR1 and CDR2 from the germline V gene are LGHDT and YNNKEL (reference sequence). The DNA of the CDR3 is TGTGCCAGCAGCCCCAGGGGGGGCAATCAGCCCCAGCATTTT. Translated, it gives CASSPRGGNQPQHF.

The CDR3 region is CASSTTGGAGGYTF. In DNA, the CDR3 is TGTGCCAGCAGTACAACAGGGGGCGCAGGAGGCTACACCTTC. The J gene is TRBJ1-2, the V gene TRBV28; TRBD1 aligns across 9 bases. The CDR3 covers 14 residues. The J segment lost 8 bases and the V segment lost 5 bases, leaving 9 bases of the junction unmatched. Germline CDR1 MDHEN, CDR2 SYDVKM.

The rearrangement links TRBV7-6 to TRBJ2-3; 8 bases fit TRBD2. Germline V gives CDR1 SGHVS, CDR2 FNYEAQ. The CDR3 extends over 16 amino acids. Trimming at V came to 1 base and at J to 4 bases, leaving 7 bases not matched to a gene. CDR3 residues: CASSLGSGGRADTQYF. The CDR3 DNA reads as TGTGCCAGCAGCTTAGGATCGGGGGGGAGGGCAGATACGCAGTATTTT.

The CDR3 DNA reads as TGTGCCAGCAGTGGAGGGGCGGGAGCTAATGAAAAACTGTTTTTT. Protein product: CASSGGAGANEKLFF. This chain uses TRBV11-2 with TRBJ1-4, with D possibly matching TRBD1 (5 bases). The CDR3 contains 15 residues. Germline V lookup: CDR1 SGHAT, CDR2 FQNNGV. V shed 6 bases and J shed 3 bases, with 14 bases lying between them.

This clone was counted a single time. The J gene is TRBJ1-2, the V gene TRBV6-1; 7 bases agree with TRBD1. J was trimmed by 3 bases and V by 0 bases; bases with no gene match: 13. Per germline, CDR1 MNHNS and CDR2 SASEGT. CDR3 length: 18 amino acids. The CDR3 spells CASSEALLLDRPYYGYTF. The CDR3 DNA is TGTGCCAGCAGTGAAGCGCTTTTATTGGACAGGCCGTACTATGGCTACACCTTC.

V gene TRBV30 combines with J gene TRBJ1-4; 8 nucleotides line up with TRBD1. This CDR3 contains 17 residues. Germline values: CDR1 GTSNPN, CDR2 SVGIG (reference sequence). V lost 0 bases, J lost 4 bases, and 10 bases stayed unmatched. This CDR3 is CAWSVRAGGVLNEKLFF. The CDR3 nucleotides read TGTGCCTGGAGTGTGAGGGCAGGGGGCGTTCTTAATGAAAAACTGTTTTTT.

V is TRBV2 and J is TRBJ1-5; 9 positions agree with TRBD1. Germline V gene sequence: CDR1 SNHLY, CDR2 FYNNEI. V gave up 4 bases and J gave up 9 bases; unmatched junction bases: 4. The CDR3 is made up of 13 amino acids. CDR3 loop: CASSGTGVVPQHF. The CDR3 DNA sequence: TGTGCCAGCAGTGGGACAGGGGTTGTGCCCCAGCATTTT.

The gene calls are TRBV11-2 and TRBJ2-5, with TRBD2 matching 11 bases. Germline V gene lookup returns CDR1 SGHAT and CDR2 FQNNGV. The CDR3 covers 14 residues. V lost 2 bases, J lost 5 bases, and 1 base stayed unmatched. As DNA, the CDR3 is TGTGCCAGCAGCTTACTAGCGGGGGGTGAGACCCAGTACTTC. It codes for CASSLLAGGETQYF.

The chain employs TRBV6-1 and TRBJ1-6; 8 bases map to TRBD1. The ends lost 1 base at V and 6 bases at J; junction bases unmatched: 8. The length of the CDR3 is 17 residues. CDR1 and CDR2 from the germline V gene are MNHNS and SASEGT. The CDR3 DNA reads TGTGCCAGCAGTGAAGTGGCAGGGGGCTTAAGTAATTCACCCCTCCACTTT. Protein sequence: CASSEVAGGLSNSPLHF.

The CDR3 sequence is CSARRQDGYTF. The CDR3 DNA sequence: TGCAGTGCTAGACGACAGGATGGCTACACCTTC. The chain has TRBV20-1 and TRBJ1-2; tentative D call: TRBD1 (6 bases). Trimming cost V 2 bases and J 6 bases, with 7 bases left between them. This CDR3 is 11 amino acids long. Per germline, CDR1 DFQATT and CDR2 SNEGSKA (reference sequence).

The chain links TRBV24-1 to TRBJ1-5; the D gene is possibly TRBD1 (5 bases). V lost 5 bases and J lost 6, with 13 bases in between. Germline loops: CDR1 KGHDR, CDR2 SFDVKD. CDR3 length: 14 residues. The CDR3 bases are TGTGCCACCAGTGCCCCAGGGAAAGGTCAGCCCCAGCATTTT. Its protein is CATSAPGKGQPQHF.

Here the CDR3 DNA reads TGCAGTGCTAGTGTCCCCAGTCTGAACACTGAAGCTTTCTTT. Amino acids: CSASVPSLNTEAFF. The rearrangement links TRBV20-1 to TRBJ1-1; no reliable D call. CDR1 and CDR2 from the germline V gene are DFQATT and SNEGSKA (reference sequence). The CDR3 has 14 amino acids. V was trimmed by 3 bases and J by 0 bases, leaving 11 bases between them.

The CDR3 bases are TGTGCCAGCTCACCCCGACAGGGGGCTTGGACTGAAGCTTTCTTT. The encoded protein is CASSPRQGAWTEAFF. The chain combines TRBV18 with TRBJ1-1; TRBD1 aligns across 10 bases. Trimming cost V 3 bases and J 5 bases; bases outside gene matches: 6. Germline V lookup: CDR1 KGHSH, CDR2 LQKENI. The CDR3 length is 15 residues.

CDR3 sequence: CSASAQGGVGYTF. CDR3 in DNA: TGCAGTGCTAGTGCACAGGGGGGGGTTGGCTACACCTTC. The chain links TRBV20-1 to TRBJ1-2; TRBD1 aligns across 8 bases. CDR3 size: 13 residues. The trim removed 3 bases at V and 7 bases at J, leaving 7 bases unmatched. Germline CDR1 is DFQATT and CDR2 is SNEGSKA (reference sequence).

The chain combines TRBV7-8 with TRBJ1-3; 7 bases line up with TRBD1. This CDR3 contains 15 residues. V shed 3 bases, J shed 2 bases, and the junction held 4 bases outside the gene matches. The germline V gene encodes CDR1 SGHVS and CDR2 FQNEAQ. CDR3 bases: TGTGCCAGCAGCTTGGAGGGGGCGACTGGAAACACCATATATTTT. Its translation is CASSLEGATGNTIYF. Supplemented by reference TRBV7-8 and TRBJ1-3, the full variable domain reads GAGVSQSPRYKVAKRGQDVALRCDPISGHVSLFWYQQALGQGPEFLTYFQNEAQLDKSGLPSDRFFAERPEGSVSTLKIQRTQQEDSAVYLCASSLEGATGNTIYFGEGSWLTVV.

The chain couples TRBV19 to TRBJ1-3; D remains unclear. With 5 bases removed from V and 0 bases from J, the gap between germline ends came to 8 bases. The CDR3 runs 14 residues. CDR1 and CDR2 from the germline V gene are LNHDA and SQIVND (reference sequence). The CDR3 sequence is CASSLGVSGNTIYF. Here the CDR3 DNA reads TGTGCCAGTAGTCTCGGAGTCTCTGGAAACACCATATATTTT.

The chain's CDR3 is CASSQTGTINTGELFF. The CDR3 nucleotides read TGTGCCAGCAGCCAAACCGGGACTATTAACACCGGGGAGCTGTTTTTT. This chain uses TRBV4-2 with TRBJ2-2, with 7 bases identical to TRBD2. The V and J ends lost 2 bases and 2 bases, in that order; junction bases with no gene match: 5. Germline V gene data show CDR1 as LGHNA and CDR2 as YNFKEQ. The CDR3 contains 16 residues.

J is TRBJ1-1 and V is TRBV5-4; D gene unclear. Germline V gene lookup returns CDR1 SGHNT and CDR2 YYREEE (reference sequence). The CDR3 consists of 15 residues. V lost 0 bases and J 5 bases, leaving 14 bases between the germline ends. This chain's CDR3 is CASSLDWARGTEAFF. The CDR3 nucleotides read TGTGCCAGCAGCTTGGATTGGGCCCGGGGTACTGAAGCTTTCTTT.

The rearrangement links TRBV5-1 to TRBJ1-2; tentatively, D is TRBD1 (6 bases). Trimming stripped 5 bases from V and 3 bases from J, with 23 bases between. The CDR3 loop spans 17 amino acids. Germline lookup yields CDR1 SGHRS and CDR2 YFSETQ. The CDR3 spells CASSPGLQGRGDYGYTF. The DNA of the CDR3 is TGCGCCAGCAGTCCGGGACTTCAGGGGAGGGGGGACTATGGCTACACCTTC. The full variable domain, in which reference TRBV5-1 and TRBJ1-2 provide the parts outside the CDR3, is KAGVTQTPRYLIKTRGQQVTLSCSPISGHRSVSWYQQTPGQGLQFLFEYFSETQRNKGNFPGRFSGRQFSNSRSEMNVSTLELGDSALYLCASSPGLQGRGDYGYTFGSGTRLTVV.